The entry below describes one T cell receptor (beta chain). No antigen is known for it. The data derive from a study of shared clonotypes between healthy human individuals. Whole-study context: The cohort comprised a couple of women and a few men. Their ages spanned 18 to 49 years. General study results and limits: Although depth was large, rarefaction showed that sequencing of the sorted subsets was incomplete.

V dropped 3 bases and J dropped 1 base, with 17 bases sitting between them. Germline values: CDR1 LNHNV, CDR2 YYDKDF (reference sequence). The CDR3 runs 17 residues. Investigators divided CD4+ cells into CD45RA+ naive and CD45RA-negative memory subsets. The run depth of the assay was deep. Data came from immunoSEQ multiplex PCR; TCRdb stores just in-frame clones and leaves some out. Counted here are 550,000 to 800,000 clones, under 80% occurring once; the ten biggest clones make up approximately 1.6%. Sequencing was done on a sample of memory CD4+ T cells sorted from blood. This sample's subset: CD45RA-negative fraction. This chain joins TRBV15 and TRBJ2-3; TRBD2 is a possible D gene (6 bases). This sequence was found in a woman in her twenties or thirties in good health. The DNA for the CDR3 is TGTGCCACCAGCAGCGGGGCTAGCGCAAGGGGCACAGATACGCAGTATTTT. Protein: CATSSGASARGTDTQYF.